A selection of T cell receptor beta chains follows, all from one sample in a study of response to subunit inactivated influenza vaccine. TCRdb ran MiXCR on the RT-PCR reads and lists one entry per CDR3 protein. The data show hundreds of thousands of distinct CDR3 sequences, about 18% seen once. Sequencing used PBMCs from blood, obtained roughly 5 days after vaccination. Every receptor here comes from a man aged 45-65 years who received an inactivated influenza vaccine. The conserved cysteine and the conserved F or W are not part of the CDR3 here.

TRBV6-5	TRBJ1-2	ASSYGLTGGGYT
TRBV6-5	TRBJ2-6	ASSFLTGSPGANVLT
TRBV6-5	TRBJ2-1	ASSYSRAGDEQF
TRBV20-1	TRBJ2-3	SALRTGSTDTQY
TRBV2	TRBJ1-1	ASSDPGSATEAF
TRBV20-1	TRBJ1-4	SASNSLNEKLF
TRBV25-1	TRBJ2-7	ASRQAGSKTYEQY
TRBV9	TRBJ2-7	ASSPRQEFYEQY
TRBV10-3	TRBJ1-2	AISPTGSYGYT
TRBV6-2/TRBV6-3	TRBJ2-2	ASSYGPSTGLF
TRBV5-1	TRBJ1-1	ASSLEAGGNTEAF
TRBV7-6	TRBJ2-7	ASSLESGQGGNNEQY
TRBV5-1	TRBJ2-7	ASSEGSWVGEQY
TRBV7-2	TRBJ2-1	ASTGGLAPTFGNEQF
TRBV6-5	TRBJ1-5	ASSYSDRNLYSNQPQH
TRBV2	TRBJ2-2	ASRPKGPRGAGGELF
TRBV7-2	TRBJ2-3	ASSWSTDTQY
TRBV5-1	TRBJ1-6	ASSLVGDNSPLH
TRBV25-1	TRBJ2-7	ASSGGSGLYEQY
TRBV12-3/TRBV12-4	TRBJ2-7	ASSFAGSYEQY
TRBV9	TRBJ1-1	ASSISGTGNTEAF
TRBV9	TRBJ2-1	ASSSSSGFYNEQF
TRBV3-1	TRBJ2-4	ASSQSGNIQY
TRBV15	TRBJ1-5	ATHRDFGQPQH
TRBV15	TRBJ1-5	ATSRDRVGQPQH
TRBV10-3	TRBJ2-5	AISPVTGGLETQY
TRBV11-2	TRBJ2-7	ASSLGGLAGTYEQY
TRBV12-3/TRBV12-4	TRBJ1-4	ASSDRGELF
TRBV7-9	TRBJ1-3	ASSDRLRSGSGNTIY
TRBV18	TRBJ1-5	ASSPQEGSNQPQH
TRBV3-1	TRBJ2-5	ASRPQGAEKETQY
TRBV4-1	TRBJ2-3	ASSQGGLGGNTDTQY
TRBV20-1	TRBJ2-6	SAFHSGSGANVLT
TRBV5-4	TRBJ2-3	ASSLQIGGTDTQY
TRBV20-1	TRBJ1-2	SAIPQGGSGYT
TRBV5-3	TRBJ2-4	ARSLRGPPENIQY
TRBV9	TRBJ2-1	ASSVTEYSYNEQF
TRBV6-1	TRBJ2-4	ASKGSSGPRGENIQY
TRBV12-3/TRBV12-4	TRBJ1-1	ASSSIYGTEAF
TRBV12-3/TRBV12-4	TRBJ1-5	ASSPGTGRSPQPQH
TRBV12-3/TRBV12-4	TRBJ2-7	ASSPDTWSSYEQY
TRBV7-9	TRBJ2-7	ASSFYGVYEQY
TRBV3-1	TRBJ1-2	ASSETGADYT
TRBV10-3	TRBJ2-4	AISEMAGGTKNIQY
TRBV5-1	TRBJ1-3	ASSLDSDSGNTIY
TRBV29-1	TRBJ2-3	SGLSGSGGTDTQY
TRBV6-1	TRBJ1-1	ASAQLGNTEAF
TRBV11-2	TRBJ1-5	ASSSHQPQH
TRBV29-1	TRBJ1-2	SVGITTGGYT